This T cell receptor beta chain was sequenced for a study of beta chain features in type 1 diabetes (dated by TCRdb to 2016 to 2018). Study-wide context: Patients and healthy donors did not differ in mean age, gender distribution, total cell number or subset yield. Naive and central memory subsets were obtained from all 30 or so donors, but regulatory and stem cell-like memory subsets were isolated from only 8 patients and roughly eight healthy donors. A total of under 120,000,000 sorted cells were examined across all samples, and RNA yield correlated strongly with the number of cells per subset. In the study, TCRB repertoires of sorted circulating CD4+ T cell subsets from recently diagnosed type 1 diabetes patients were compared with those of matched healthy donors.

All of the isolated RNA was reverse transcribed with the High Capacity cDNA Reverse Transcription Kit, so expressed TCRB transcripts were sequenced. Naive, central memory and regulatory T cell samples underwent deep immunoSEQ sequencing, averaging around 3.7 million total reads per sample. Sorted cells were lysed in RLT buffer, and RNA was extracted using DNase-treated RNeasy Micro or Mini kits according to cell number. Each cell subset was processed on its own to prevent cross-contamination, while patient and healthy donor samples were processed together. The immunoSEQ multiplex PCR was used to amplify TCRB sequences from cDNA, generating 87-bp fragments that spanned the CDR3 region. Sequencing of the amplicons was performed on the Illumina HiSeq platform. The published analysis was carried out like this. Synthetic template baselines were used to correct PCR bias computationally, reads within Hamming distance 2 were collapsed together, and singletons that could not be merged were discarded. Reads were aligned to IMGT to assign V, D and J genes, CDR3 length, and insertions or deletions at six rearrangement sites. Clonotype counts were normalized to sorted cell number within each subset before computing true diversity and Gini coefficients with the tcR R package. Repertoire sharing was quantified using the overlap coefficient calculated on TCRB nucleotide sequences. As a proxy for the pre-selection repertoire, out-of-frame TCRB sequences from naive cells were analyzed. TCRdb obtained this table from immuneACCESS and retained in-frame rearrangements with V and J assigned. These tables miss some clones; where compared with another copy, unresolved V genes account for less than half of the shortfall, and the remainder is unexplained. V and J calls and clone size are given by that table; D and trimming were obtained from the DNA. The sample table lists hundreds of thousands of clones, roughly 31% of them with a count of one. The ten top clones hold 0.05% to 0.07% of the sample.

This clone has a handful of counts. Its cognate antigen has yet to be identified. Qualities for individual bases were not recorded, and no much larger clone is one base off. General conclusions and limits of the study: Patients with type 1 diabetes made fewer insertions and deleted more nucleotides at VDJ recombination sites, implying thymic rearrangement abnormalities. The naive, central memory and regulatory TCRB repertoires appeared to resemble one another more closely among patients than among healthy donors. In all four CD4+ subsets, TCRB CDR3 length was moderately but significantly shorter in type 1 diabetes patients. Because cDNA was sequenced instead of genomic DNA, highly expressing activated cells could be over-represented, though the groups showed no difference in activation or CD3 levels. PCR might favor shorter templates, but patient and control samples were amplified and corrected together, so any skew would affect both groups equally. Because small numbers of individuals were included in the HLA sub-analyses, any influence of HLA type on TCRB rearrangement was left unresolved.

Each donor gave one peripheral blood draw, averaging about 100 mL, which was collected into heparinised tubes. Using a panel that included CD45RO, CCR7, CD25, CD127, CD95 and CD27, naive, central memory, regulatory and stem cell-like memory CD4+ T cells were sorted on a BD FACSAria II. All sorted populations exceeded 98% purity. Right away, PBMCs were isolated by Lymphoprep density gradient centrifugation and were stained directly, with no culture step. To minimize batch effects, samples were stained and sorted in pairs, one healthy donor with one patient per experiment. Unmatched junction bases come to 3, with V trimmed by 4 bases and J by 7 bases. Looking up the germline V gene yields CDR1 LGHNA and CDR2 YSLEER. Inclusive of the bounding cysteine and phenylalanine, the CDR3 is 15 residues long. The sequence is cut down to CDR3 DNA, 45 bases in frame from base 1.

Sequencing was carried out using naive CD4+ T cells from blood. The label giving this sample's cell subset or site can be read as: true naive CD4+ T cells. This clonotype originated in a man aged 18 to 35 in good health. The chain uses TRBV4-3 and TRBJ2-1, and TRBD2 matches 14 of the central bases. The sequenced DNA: TGCGCCAGCAGCCCCGGGACTAGCGGGAGAAATGAGCAGTTCTTC. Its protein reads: CASSPGTSGRNEQFF.